Shown below are 21 T cell receptor beta chains from a single sample sequenced in a study of blood T cell repertoires in COVID-19. The repertoire was sequenced with immunoSEQ multiplex PCR; TCRdb's copy has only in-frame clones and lacks some. In the table there are 250,000 to 300,000 clones, about 88% of which are singletons. The source material was peripheral blood. The receptors were sampled from a man younger than 35 with active or convalescent COVID-19.

There are a few counts of this clone. V usage is TRBV2 and J usage is TRBJ1-2, with TRBD1 matching 7 bases. This CDR3 is 12 amino acids long. In germline, CDR1 is SNHLY, CDR2 FYNNEI. J gave up 10 bases and V 4 bases, and 6 bases lay outside the gene matches. The CDR3 loop is CASSGQGVDYTF. Written as DNA, the CDR3 is TGTGCCAGCAGTGGCCAGGGGGTCGACTACACCTTC.

The CDR3 DNA reads as TGTGCCAGCTCACCGGGACAGGGAACCTACAATGAGCAGTTCTTC. It codes for CASSPGQGTYNEQFF. This chain links TRBV18 with TRBJ2-1; 9 bases align to TRBD1. V was pared by 3 bases and J by 2 bases, with 2 bases of the junction left unmatched. The CDR3 runs 15 residues. Per germline, CDR1 KGHSH and CDR2 LQKENI.

The V call is TRBV11-3, the J call TRBJ2-1, with 8 bases aligning to TRBD2. With V trimmed by 0 bases and J by 4 bases, 2 bases remained unmatched. This CDR3 region has 15 residues. Per germline, CDR1 SGHNT and CDR2 YENEEA. The CDR3 DNA is TGTGCCAGCAGCTTAGAGGGCGGGGGGTACAATGAGCAGTTCTTC. Protein product: CASSLEGGGYNEQFF.

The chain has TRBV9 and TRBJ2-7, with TRBD2 matching over 8 bases. Germline V lookup: CDR1 SGDLS, CDR2 YYNGEE. CDR3 length: 15 amino acids. V dropped 0 bases and J dropped 4; count of bases not matched to a gene: 6. CDR3 nucleotide sequence: TGTGCCAGCAGCGTAGAGCCGGGACTAGTATACGAGCAGTACTTC. Its protein product is CASSVEPGLVYEQYF.

The chain combines TRBV19 with TRBJ2-3; tentatively, D is TRBD2 (5 bases). Looked up from germline, CDR1 is LNHDA and CDR2 is SQIVND (reference sequence). This CDR3 contains 15 residues. The V end was cut by 7 bases, the J end by 1 base, with 15 bases between. CDR3 amino acids: CASTPREGGTDTQYF. The CDR3 nucleotides are TGTGCCAGTACCCCCCGTGAGGGCGGCACAGATACGCAGTATTTT. Full variable domain (missing parts from reference TRBV19 and TRBJ2-3): DGGITQSPKYLFRKEGQNVTLSCEQNLNHDAMYWYRQDPGQGLRLIYYSQIVNDFQKGDIAEGYSVSREKKESFPLTVTSAQKNPTAFYLCASTPREGGTDTQYFGPGTRLTVL.

Here the CDR3 reads CASSQNKGPETQYF. CDR3 nucleotides: TGTGCCAGCAGCCAAAATAAGGGGCCAGAGACCCAGTACTTC. The V gene is TRBV3-1 (or the pseudogene TRBV3-2), the J gene TRBJ2-5; TRBD1 might be the D (5 bases). CDR1 and CDR2 (germline): LGHDT, YNNKEL (reference sequence). CDR3 size: 14 residues. Trimming left V 2 bases short and J 4 bases short, with 11 bases between.

The chain recombines TRBV5-4 with TRBJ2-2; TRBD1 might be the D (5 bases). V was cut by 4 bases and J by 5 bases, with 15 bases left in between. CDR3 size: 15 residues. The germline V gene has CDR1 SGHNT and CDR2 YYREEE (reference sequence). In DNA form, the CDR3 reads TGTGCCAGCAGCCAAGCGCAGGGTTTGACCGGGGAGCTGTTTTTT. It yields the protein CASSQAQGLTGELFF.

The chain carries TRBV2 and TRBJ1-5, with TRBD1 identical over 7 bases. V trimming: 9 bases; J trimming: 6 bases; junction bases outside the gene matches: 23. The CDR3 runs to 18 residues. Germline V lookup: CDR1 SNHLY, CDR2 FYNNEI. The CDR3 nucleotides are TGTGCCAGTTCTCGGGACAGCCGGCCCTTACAGTTATCTCAGCCCCAGCATTTT. It is translated as CASSRDSRPLQLSQPQHF.

There are a few counts of this clone. The chain employs TRBV2 and TRBJ2-1; TRBD2 aligns across 7 bases. CDR3 length equals 12 residues. Germline CDR1 SNHLY, CDR2 FYNNEI. V lost 7 bases to trimming and J lost 10 bases; unmatched junction nucleotides: 7. The CDR3 DNA sequence: TGTGCCAGCACCCACGGGGGGAACGAGCAGTTCTTC. Translated, it gives CASTHGGNEQFF.

The chain employs TRBV6-5 and TRBJ2-7, with 9 bases matching TRBD1. Trimming at V came to 2 bases and at J to 4 bases, leaving 9 bases not matched to a gene. The length of the CDR3 is 16 residues. Germline V gene data show CDR1 as MNHEY and CDR2 as SVGAGI. The CDR3, as DNA: TGTGCCAGCAGTTACGCGGGACAGGGACATTCTTACGAGCAGTACTTC. Its translation: CASSYAGQGHSYEQYF.

The V gene is TRBV5-4, the J gene TRBJ1-2; 10 nucleotides align to TRBD1. This CDR3 region has 15 residues. V lost 7 bases, J lost 3 bases, and 9 bases stayed unmatched. In germline, CDR1 is SGHNT, CDR2 YYREEE (reference sequence). The CDR3 DNA follows: TGTGCCAGCGGGAGGGACAGGGGATTGGACTATGGCTACACCTTC. Its protein product is CASGRDRGLDYGYTF. The variable domain in full, with the rest retrieved from reference TRBV5-4 and TRBJ1-2, is ETGVTQSPTHLIKTRGQQVTLRCSSQSGHNTVSWYQQALGQGPQFIFQYYREEENGRGNFPPRFSGLQFPNYSSELNVNALELDDSALYLCASGRDRGLDYGYTFGSGTRLTVV.

The V gene is TRBV5-1, the J gene TRBJ1-1; D may be TRBD1 (5 bases). The CDR3 has 15 residues. Looked up from germline, CDR1 is SGHRS and CDR2 is YFSETQ. V lost 3 bases and J lost 5, with 17 bases in between. The CDR3 region is CASSWDPTEITEAFF. DNA of the CDR3: TGCGCCAGCAGCTGGGATCCGACAGAAATAACTGAAGCTTTCTTT.

The chain has TRBV3-1 (or the pseudogene TRBV3-2) and TRBJ2-3; possibly TRBD2 for D (5 bases). The CDR3 contains 14 residues. Trimming took 7 bases from V and 2 from J, leaving 13 bases between them. CDR1 LGHDT and CDR2 YNNKEL come from the germline V gene (reference sequence). The CDR3 sequence is CASTNGEITDTQYF. The CDR3 DNA is TGTGCCAGCACAAACGGGGAGATCACAGATACGCAGTATTTT.

The chain combines TRBV11-2 with TRBJ2-2; no clear D. Trimming removed 2 bases at V and 5 bases at J, with 9 bases between. The CDR3 has 14 amino acids. CDR1 and CDR2 from the germline V gene are SGHAT and FQNNGV. The CDR3 DNA follows: TGTGCCAGCAGCTTATTTTCCCTAACCGGGGAGCTGTTTTTT. Its protein product is CASSLFSLTGELFF. Supplemented by reference TRBV11-2 and TRBJ2-2, the full variable domain reads EAGVAQSPRYKIIEKRQSVAFWCNPISGHATLYWYQQILGQGPKLLIQFQNNGVVDDSQLPKDRFSAERLKGVDSTLKIQPAKLEDSAVYLCASSLFSLTGELFFGEGSRLTVL.

The chain recombines TRBV5-1 with TRBJ2-5; TRBD2 aligns across 8 bases. The CDR3 runs 17 residues. Trimming took 1 base from V and 10 from J; bases not matched to a gene: 18. Germline V CDR1 and CDR2: SGHRS, YFSETQ. CDR3 sequence (DNA): TGCGCCAGCAGCTTGAATCTCGGAGCGGCGGGCGGGGGGAGCCAGTACTTC. The encoded protein is CASSLNLGAAGGGSQYF.

The chain uses TRBV5-1 and TRBJ2-3; 8 bases map to TRBD2. After removal of 0 bases from V and 4 bases from J, the junction contained 1 base not matched to a gene. CDR1 and CDR2 from the germline V gene are SGHRS and YFSETQ. This CDR3 has 14 residues. The CDR3 loop is CASSLAGGADTQYF. CDR3 DNA sequence: TGCGCCAGCAGCTTGGCCGGGGGGGCAGATACGCAGTATTTT.

This rearrangement joins TRBV3-1 (or the pseudogene TRBV3-2) to TRBJ1-1, with D hard to call. This CDR3 is built from 14 residues. Looked up from germline, CDR1 is LGHDT and CDR2 is YNNKEL (reference sequence). V lost 4 bases, J lost 7 bases, and 16 bases lay in between. CDR3 DNA: TGTGCCAGCAGCCTCGGTATGAGCGTTTTTGAAGCTTTCTTT. Amino acids: CASSLGMSVFEAFF.

This clone was recorded once. This rearrangement joins TRBV28 to TRBJ2-1, with a possible D match to TRBD1 (5 bases). The CDR3 has 12 amino acids. V lost 6 bases and J lost 4, with 7 bases in between. Germline V CDR1 and CDR2: MDHEN, SYDVKM. Written as DNA, the CDR3 is TGTGCCAGCAGACCAGGGTACAATGAGCAGTTCTTC. This gives the protein CASRPGYNEQFF.

The chain is built from TRBV7-6 and TRBJ2-3, with a tentative D call TRBD2 (6 bases). CDR1 and CDR2 (germline): SGHVS, FNYEAQ. Trimming pared 3 bases from V and 0 bases from J, leaving 16 bases between. The CDR3 is 17 residues long. The CDR3 sequence: CASSFVLRGQSTDTQYF. The DNA of the CDR3 is TGTGCCAGCAGCTTCGTGTTGCGGGGCCAAAGCACAGATACGCAGTATTTT.

The chain employs TRBV7-9 and TRBJ1-2; no firm D call. Trimming removed 1 base from V and 5 bases from J, with 11 bases in between. The CDR3 is made up of 14 amino acids. Per the germline V gene, CDR1 is SEHNR and CDR2 is FQNEAQ (reference sequence). DNA for the CDR3: TGTGCCAGCAGCTTAGAAGGAGGGTCGTATGGCTACACCTTC. Protein: CASSLEGGSYGYTF. Based on the CDR3 plus reference TRBV7-9 and TRBJ1-2, the full variable domain is DTGVSQNPRHKITKRGQNVTFRCDPISEHNRLYWYRQTLGQGPEFLTYFQNEAQLEKSRLLSDRFSAERPKGSFSTLEIQRTEQGDSAMYLCASSLEGGSYGYTFGSGTRLTVV.

V and J are TRBV6-5 and TRBJ2-1; 7 positions match TRBD2. The CDR3 loop spans 16 amino acids. Germline V CDR1 and CDR2: MNHEY, SVGAGI. V lost 2 bases, J lost 3 bases, and 7 bases stayed unmatched. The CDR3 protein is CASSYVLVAGYNEQFF. CDR3 nucleotides: TGTGCCAGCAGTTACGTTCTGGTAGCGGGCTACAATGAGCAGTTCTTC.